This TCR beta chain derives from a study of blood T cells in healthy people across ages. Primers used in a second PCR of about 7 to 11 cycles were a sample-barcoded 5' primer and a J-beta primer mix. One entry per CDR3 protein results from TCRdb running MiXCR on the 5' RACE reads. Of roughly 500,000 distinct CDR3 sequences listed, roughly 28% are singletons. The V and J ends lost 8 bases and 4 bases respectively, with 21 bases between them. Germline CDR1 and CDR2: SEHNR and FQNEAQ (reference sequence). The CDR3 is 15 residues long. The TCR comes from a woman aged 70-85 years in good health. Material: blood. J is TRBJ2-7 and V is TRBV7-9, with a tentative D call TRBD2 (7 bases). The CDR3 region is CASLYGKGGRYEQYF. As DNA, the CDR3 is TGTGCCAGCTTGTATGGAAAGGGGGGGCGGTACGAGCAGTACTTC.